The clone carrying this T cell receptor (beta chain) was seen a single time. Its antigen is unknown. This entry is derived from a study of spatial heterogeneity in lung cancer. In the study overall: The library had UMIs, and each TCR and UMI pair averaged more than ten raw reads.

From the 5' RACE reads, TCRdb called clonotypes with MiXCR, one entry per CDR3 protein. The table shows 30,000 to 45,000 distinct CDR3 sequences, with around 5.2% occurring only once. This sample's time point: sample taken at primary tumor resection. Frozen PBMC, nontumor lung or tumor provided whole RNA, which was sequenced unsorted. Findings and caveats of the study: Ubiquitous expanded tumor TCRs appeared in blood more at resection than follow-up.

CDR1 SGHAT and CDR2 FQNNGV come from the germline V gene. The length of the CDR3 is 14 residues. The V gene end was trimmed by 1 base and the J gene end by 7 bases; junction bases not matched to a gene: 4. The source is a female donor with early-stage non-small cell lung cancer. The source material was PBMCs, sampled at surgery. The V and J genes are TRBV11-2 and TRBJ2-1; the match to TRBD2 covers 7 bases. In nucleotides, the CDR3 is TGTGCCAGCAGCTTAGCCAGCGGGACGAATGAGCAGTTCTTC. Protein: CASSLASGTNEQFF. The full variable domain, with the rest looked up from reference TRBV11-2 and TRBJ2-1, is EAGVAQSPRYKIIEKRQSVAFWCNPISGHATLYWYQQILGQGPKLLIQFQNNGVVDDSQLPKDRFSAERLKGVDSTLKIQPAKLEDSAVYLCASSLASGTNEQFFGPGTRLTVL.